This T cell receptor (beta chain) was identified in a study of blood T cell repertoires in COVID-19. Study information: Acute-phase and convalescent COVID-19 samples originated in the United States, Italy and Spain. PBMCs, B-cell-depleted T cells, or T cells were the source of the cDNA or gDNA that made up the material.

Germline V gene data show CDR1 as SGHDT and CDR2 as YYEEEE. The V end was cut by 1 base, the J end by 4 bases, with 9 bases between. This CDR3 contains 14 residues. The sample holds a few counts of this clone. Under the authors' procedure: Nucleated cell number was recorded as an estimate derived from reference gene primer amplification. Profiling relied on immunoSEQ multiplex PCR, and the TCRdb table lists in-frame clones only, not all of them. Clone size and the V and J calls come from that table; the DNA yielded D and trimming. Of 55,000 to 80,000 clones in the sample, about four fifths were seen once.

Material: peripheral blood. The sequence was obtained from a human donor in a cohort sampled during active COVID-19. The J gene is TRBJ1-3, the V gene TRBV5-6; D gene unclear. This CDR3 is CASSLLVSGNTIYF. CDR3 sequence (DNA): TGTGCCAGCAGCTTGTTAGTCTCAGGAAACACCATATATTTT.